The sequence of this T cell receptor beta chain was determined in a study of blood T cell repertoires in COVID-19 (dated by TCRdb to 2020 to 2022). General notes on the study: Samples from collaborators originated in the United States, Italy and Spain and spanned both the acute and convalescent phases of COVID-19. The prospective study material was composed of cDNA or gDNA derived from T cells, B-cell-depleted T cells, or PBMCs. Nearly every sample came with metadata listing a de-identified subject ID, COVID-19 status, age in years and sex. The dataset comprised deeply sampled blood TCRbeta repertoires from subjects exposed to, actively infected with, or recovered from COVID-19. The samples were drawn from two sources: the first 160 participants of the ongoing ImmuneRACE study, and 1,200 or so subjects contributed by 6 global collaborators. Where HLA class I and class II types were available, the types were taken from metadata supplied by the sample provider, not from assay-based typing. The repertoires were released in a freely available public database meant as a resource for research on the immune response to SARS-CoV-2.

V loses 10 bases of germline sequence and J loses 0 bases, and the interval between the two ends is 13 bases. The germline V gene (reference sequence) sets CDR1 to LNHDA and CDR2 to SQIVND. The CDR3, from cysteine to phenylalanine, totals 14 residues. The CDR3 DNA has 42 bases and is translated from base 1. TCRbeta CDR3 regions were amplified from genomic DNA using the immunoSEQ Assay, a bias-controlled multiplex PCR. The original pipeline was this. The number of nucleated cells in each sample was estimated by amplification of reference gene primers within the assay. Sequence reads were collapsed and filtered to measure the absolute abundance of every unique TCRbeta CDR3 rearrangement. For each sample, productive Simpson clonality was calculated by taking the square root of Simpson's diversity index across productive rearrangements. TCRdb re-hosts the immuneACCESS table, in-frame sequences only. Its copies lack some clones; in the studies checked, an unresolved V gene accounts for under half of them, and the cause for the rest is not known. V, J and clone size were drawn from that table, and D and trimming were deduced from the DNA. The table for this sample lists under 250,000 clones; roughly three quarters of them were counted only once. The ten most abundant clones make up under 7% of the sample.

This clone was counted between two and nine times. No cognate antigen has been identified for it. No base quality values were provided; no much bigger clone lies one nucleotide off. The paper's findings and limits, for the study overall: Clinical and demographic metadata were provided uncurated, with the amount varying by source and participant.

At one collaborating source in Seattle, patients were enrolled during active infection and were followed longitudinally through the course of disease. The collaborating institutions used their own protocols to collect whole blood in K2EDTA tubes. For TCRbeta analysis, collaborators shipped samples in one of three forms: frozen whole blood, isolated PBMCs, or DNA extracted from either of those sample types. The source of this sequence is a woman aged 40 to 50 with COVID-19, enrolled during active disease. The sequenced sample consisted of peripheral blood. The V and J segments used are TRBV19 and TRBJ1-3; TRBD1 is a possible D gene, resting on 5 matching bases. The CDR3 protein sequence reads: CATRDLSSGNTIYF. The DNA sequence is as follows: TGTGCCACCCGGGACTTAAGCTCTGGAAACACCATATATTTT. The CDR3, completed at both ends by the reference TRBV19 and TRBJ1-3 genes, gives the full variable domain DGGITQSPKYLFRKEGQNVTLSCEQNLNHDAMYWYRQDPGQGLRLIYYSQIVNDFQKGDIAEGYSVSREKKESFPLTVTSAQKNPTAFYLCATRDLSSGNTIYFGEGSWLTVV.